A selection of T cell receptor beta chains follows, all from one sample in a study of T cells in Graves' hyperthyroidism and ophthalmopathy. In TCRdb, the multiplex PCR reads were re-called with MiXCR into one record per CDR3 protein. The data hold about half a million distinct CDR3 sequences, with under 25% observed a single time. Material: blood. The receptor source for this set is a man between 18 and 35 years old with Graves' hyperthyroidism. Both conserved end residues are part of each CDR3. A D gene is named only where the DNA matches it firmly. Where a row states a size, it is once, few, many or the class of an expanded clone; other rows omit it.

clone_size j_call d_call v_call cdr3_nt cdr3_aa
many TRBJ2-4 TRBD1 TRBV6-1 TGTGCCAGCAGTGAAATCGTAGGACAGGGGAGAAACATTAAGTACTTC CASSEIVGQGRNIKYF
- TRBJ2-7 - TRBV10-3 TGTGCCATCGGACGGAGCATTGACACCGAGCAGTACTTC CAIGRSIDTEQYF
many TRBJ1-5 - TRBV4-1 TGCGCCAGCAGCCGATCTACAGGGTCTAATCAGCCCCAGCATTTT CASSRSTGSNQPQHF
many TRBJ2-5 TRBD1 TRBV7-2 TGTGCCAGCAGCTTATGGACAGGGCGCGAGACCCAGTACTTC CASSLWTGRETQYF
many TRBJ2-5 TRBD1 TRBV2 TGTGCCAGCAGGGCGGACAGGGGGCGACAAGAGACCCAGTACTTC CASRADRGRQETQYF
- TRBJ1-5 TRBD1 TRBV18 TGTGCCAGCTCAGGACAGGGAAATTGGGGCAATCAGCCCCAGCATTTT CASSGQGNWGNQPQHF
many TRBJ1-1 - TRBV7-8 TGTGCCAGCAGCTTAGGCCGGATGCGGGAAGCTTTCTTT CASSLGRMREAFF
many TRBJ1-1 - TRBV28 TGTGCCAGCACCCTAAAGGGTATCACTGAAGCTTTCTTT CASTLKGITEAFF
many TRBJ2-7 TRBD1 TRBV28 TGTGCCAGCAGTCCCTCCGGACAGGGAAGCGAGCAGTACTTC CASSPSGQGSEQYF
many TRBJ2-2 - TRBV30 TGTGCCTTAAAGAATGGGAACACCGGGGAGCTGTTTTTT CALKNGNTGELFF
many TRBJ1-1 - TRBV6-5 TGTGCCAGCAGTTATGGATCAGGGGTGAACACTGAAGCTTTCTTT CASSYGSGVNTEAFF
- TRBJ2-7 - TRBV7-8 TGTGCCAGCAGCTTAGTAAGGGGGAAGAAGTCCTACGAGCAGTACTTC CASSLVRGKKSYEQYF
- TRBJ2-7 TRBD2 TRBV7-8 TGTGCCAGCAGCTCCACTAGCGGGAGAAATCATCGGGAGCAGTACTTC CASSSTSGRNHREQYF
many TRBJ2-7 - TRBV12-5 TGTGCTAGTGGTTTGAGTCAGCACTACGAGCAGTACTTC CASGLSQHYEQYF
few TRBJ2-2 - TRBV5-6 TGTGCCAGCAGCTTCGAGGCAGGTCGAACCGGGGAGCTGTTTTTT CASSFEAGRTGELFF
many TRBJ2-5 - TRBV6-1 TGTGCCACCCGAGGCAAGGGAGAGACCCAGTACTTC CATRGKGETQYF
many TRBJ2-7 - TRBV2 TGTGCCAGCAGGCAGGGAGACGAGCAGTACTTC CASRQGDEQYF
many TRBJ1-2 - TRBV11-3 TGTGCCAGCAGCTCACGGCTCGGTGGCTACACCTTC CASSSRLGGYTF
- TRBJ1-1 - TRBV18 TGTGCCAGCTCACCAAGTTCGGTTCGCTTGAACACTGAAGCTTTCTTT CASSPSSVRLNTEAFF
many TRBJ2-5 - TRBV28 TGTGCCAGCAGGACAGGAGGGTCAGTAGAGACCCAGTACTTC CASRTGGSVETQYF
- TRBJ1-1 TRBD1 TRBV27 TGTGCCAGCAGTTGGACAGGGGAGGCAACTGAAGCTTTCTTT CASSWTGEATEAFF
many TRBJ2-7 - TRBV28 TGTGCCAGCAGGGAGGGGGGCCCCTCCTACGAGCAGTACTTC CASREGGPSYEQYF
many TRBJ1-1 - TRBV12-3/TRBV12-4 TGTGCCAGCAGTTTGCAGGGATACACTGAAGCTTTCTTT CASSLQGYTEAFF
- TRBJ2-7 - TRBV12-3/TRBV12-4 TGTGCCAGCAGTTTGAGCCCCGGTCAGGGCTACGAGCAGTACTTC CASSLSPGQGYEQYF
many TRBJ2-7 TRBD1 TRBV12-3/TRBV12-4 TGTGCCAGCAGCCGACAGGGGAATGACTACGAGCAGTACTTC CASSRQGNDYEQYF
many TRBJ2-5 TRBD2 TRBV12-3/TRBV12-4 TGTGCCAGCAGTTCGATTAGCGGGGGGGCAAGAGAGACCCAGTACTTC CASSSISGGARETQYF
few TRBJ1-2 - TRBV2 TGTGCCAGCCTCCTGTTTGGCTACACCTTC CASLLFGYTF
few TRBJ1-2 TRBD1 TRBV7-9 TGTGCCAGCGCCACCGGGACAGGGGATGGCTACACCTTC CASATGTGDGYTF
many TRBJ1-1 - TRBV28 TGTGCCAGCAGTTGGGCAGGGGAAGCTTTCTTT CASSWAGEAFF
- TRBJ2-7 - TRBV27 TGTGCCAGCAGTTTATCAGACGCGGAAGAGTTGAACGAGCAGTACTTC CASSLSDAEELNEQYF
- TRBJ2-7 - TRBV27 TGTGCCAGCTCCGGGGACCGGGATTACTACGAGCAGTACTTC CASSGDRDYYEQYF
many TRBJ2-7 - TRBV6-4 TGTGCCAGCCCCCGGGGGAACGGCACCTACGAGCAGTACTTC CASPRGNGTYEQYF
- TRBJ1-1 - TRBV10-3 TGTGCCATCAGTGCACAAAGACAGGCCATGAACACTGAAGCTTTCTTT CAISAQRQAMNTEAFF
many TRBJ1-5 TRBD1 TRBV12-3/TRBV12-4 TGTGCCAGCAGTTTCCAGGGGGGCGGGCAGCCCCAGCATTTT CASSFQGGGQPQHF
- TRBJ1-1 TRBD1 TRBV15 TGTGCCACCAGCAGAAGTTTGTTCTTACAGGGGGACCTAGCTTTCTTT CATSRSLFLQGDLAFF
- TRBJ1-2 - TRBV12-3/TRBV12-4 TGTGCCAGCGTAGCGGGGGACTATGGCTACACCTTC CASVAGDYGYTF
many TRBJ2-7 - TRBV7-9 TGTGCCAGCAGCCCTGGACAGCGGGGATCCTACGAGCAGTACTTC CASSPGQRGSYEQYF
many TRBJ1-1 - TRBV3-1 TGTGCCAGCAGCGACGGGGTGAGCGCGAACACTGAAGCTTTCTTT CASSDGVSANTEAFF
many TRBJ2-2 - TRBV2 TGTGCCAGCAGTGTTAACGGGGAGCTGTTTTTT CASSVNGELFF
many TRBJ1-1 TRBD1 TRBV20-1 TGCAGTTCCTTCAGGGGGCAAACTGAAGCTTTCTTT CSSFRGQTEAFF
many TRBJ2-7 TRBD1 TRBV28 TGTGCCAGCAGTTTAAGGGGGCGTAGGTACGAGCAGTACTTC CASSLRGRRYEQYF
many TRBJ2-2 - TRBV29-1 TGCAGCGTTGAAGGGGGGGCCGGGGAGCTGTTTTTT CSVEGGAGELFF
once TRBJ2-5 - TRBV4-1 TGCGCCAGCAGCCAAGAGGGGGACGCGGGTTTAGAGACCCAGTACTTC CASSQEGDAGLETQYF
- TRBJ1-1 - TRBV15 TGTGCCACCAGCAGAGAAACTGAAGCTTTCTTT CATSRETEAFF
- TRBJ1-1 - TRBV7-9 TGTGCCAGCAGCTTACTCGTACCTAGGAACACTGAAGCTTTCTTT CASSLLVPRNTEAFF